This T cell receptor (beta chain) originates from a study of regulatory T cells in long-lasting Graves disease. The study's findings and limits: Samples came from peripheral blood alone, without thyroid tissue.

As to time point: persistent/refractory GD, antithyroid drugs over 5 years with positive TRAb. After RNA was extracted from PBMCs, the TCR library was made from it. Each patient gave roughly 9.2 milliliters of EDTA-anticoagulated peripheral blood. The CDR3 runs 16 residues. The V gene's germline CDR1 is KGHDR and CDR2 SFDVKD. This clonotype was detected a few times. The antigen is not known. One junction end disagrees with the germline gene, perhaps due to a read error. Relying on iRepertoire HTBI primers and Arm-PCR of CDR3 regions, the team built TCR beta libraries. TCRdb independently ran MiXCR on the multiplex PCR reads; one entry per CDR3 protein. Here the sample spans roughly 300,000 distinct CDR3 sequences, about 19% being singletons.

V usage is TRBV24-1 and J usage is TRBJ2-2; TRBD1 aligns across 10 bases. This sequence originates from a female donor with Graves disease. The sequencing used peripheral blood mononuclear cells (PBMCs), collected when the disease was refractory, from a patient treated with antithyroid drugs. CDR3 DNA: TGTGCCGCCAGTGACCCGGGACAGGGGAAGGGCGGGGAGCTGTTTTTT. Translating gives CAASDPGQGKGGELFF.